This TCR beta chain was identified during a study of T cells in Graves' hyperthyroidism and ophthalmopathy. Subjects aged 18 to 65 presented with newly diagnosed hyperthyroidism of less than 2 months' duration. The blood was taken when hyperthyroidism was first diagnosed, before any ophthalmopathy symptoms showed up. Using over 8.5 ml of fresh peripheral blood, PBMCs were prepared. Germline CDR1 reads MNHEY; CDR2 reads SMNVEV (reference sequence). This CDR3 comprises 18 residues. Unmatched junction bases numbered 19, after V lost 5 bases and J lost 7 bases. Amplification targeted TCR beta CDR3 regions from RNA transcripts. First-round RT-PCR targeting the TCR CDR3 was performed with the HTBI primer set. MiXCR, applied by TCRdb to the multiplex PCR reads, yields one record per CDR3 protein. The sample records over 250,000 distinct CDR3 sequences, 20% to 30% being singletons.

Sequencing was carried out using blood. This receptor was obtained from a man aged 40-49 years with Graves' hyperthyroidism that later progressed to Graves' ophthalmopathy. The J gene is TRBJ2-5, the V gene TRBV27; 10 bases line up with TRBD2. CDR3 bases: TGTGCCAGCAGTCCCCGGGGGCTAGCGGGAGAGACTGGGGGGACCCAGTACTTC. Translation gives CASSPRGLAGETGGTQYF.